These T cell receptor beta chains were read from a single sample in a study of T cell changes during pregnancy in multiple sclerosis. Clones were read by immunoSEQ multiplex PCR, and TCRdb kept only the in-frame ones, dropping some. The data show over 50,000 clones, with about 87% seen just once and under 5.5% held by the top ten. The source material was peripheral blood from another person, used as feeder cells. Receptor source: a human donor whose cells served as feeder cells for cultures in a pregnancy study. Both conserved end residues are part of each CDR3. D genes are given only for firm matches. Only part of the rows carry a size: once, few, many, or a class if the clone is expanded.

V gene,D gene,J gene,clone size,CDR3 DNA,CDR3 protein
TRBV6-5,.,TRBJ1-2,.,TGTGCCAGCAGGGCGACGGGGTCAGGCTATGGCTACACCTTC,CASRATGSGYGYTF
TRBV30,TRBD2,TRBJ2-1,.,TGTGCCTGCTTCGAAGGGACTAGCGGGAGGGCGTACAATGAGCAGTTCTTC,CACFEGTSGRAYNEQFF
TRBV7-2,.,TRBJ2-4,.,TGTGCCAGCAGCCTTATCGCGGGACAGCAAGTGGCCAAAAACATTCAGTACTTC,CASSLIAGQQVAKNIQYF
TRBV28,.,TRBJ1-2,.,TGTGCCAGCAGTTTAGACACACACTATGGCTACACCTTC,CASSLDTHYGYTF
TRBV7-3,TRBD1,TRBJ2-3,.,TGTGCCAGCAGCTCAAGACAGGGGCCAGATACGCAGTATTTT,CASSSRQGPDTQYF
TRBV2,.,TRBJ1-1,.,TGTGCCAGCAGTGAATTTACAGGGCCAGATGAAGCTTTCTTT,CASSEFTGPDEAFF
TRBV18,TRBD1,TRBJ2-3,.,TGTGCCAGCTCACGAAGCATGCAGGGGGCTGCAGATACGCAGTATTTT,CASSRSMQGAADTQYF
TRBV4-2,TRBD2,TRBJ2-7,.,TGTGCCAGCAGCGGAGTTAGCGGGGGGGCCTACGAGCAGTACTTC,CASSGVSGGAYEQYF
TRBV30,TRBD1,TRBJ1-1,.,TGTGCCTGGAGGCCGACAGGGACCACTGAAGCTTTCTTT,CAWRPTGTTEAFF
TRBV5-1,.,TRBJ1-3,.,TGCGCCAGCAGCTTGAGTATTTCTGGAAACACCATATATTTT,CASSLSISGNTIYF
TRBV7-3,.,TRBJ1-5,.,TGTGCCAGCAGCAGGGCAGGAGACCATCACGATCGCAATCAGCCCCAGCATTTT,CASSRAGDHHDRNQPQHF
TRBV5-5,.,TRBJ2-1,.,TGTGCCAGCAGCTATGACAGATACAATGAGCAGTTCTTC,CASSYDRYNEQFF
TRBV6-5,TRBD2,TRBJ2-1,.,TGTGCCATCAGCCGGACTAGCGTCTCCTACAATGAGCAGTTCTTC,CAISRTSVSYNEQFF
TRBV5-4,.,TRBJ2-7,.,TGTGCCAGCAGCTTGGTGGGGCAGGGGAAGTACGAGCAGTACTTC,CASSLVGQGKYEQYF
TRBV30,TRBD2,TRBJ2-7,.,TGTGCCTGGAGTCCTAGCGGGAGGTCTCGCGAGCAGTACTTC,CAWSPSGRSREQYF
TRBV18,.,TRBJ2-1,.,TGTGCCAGCTCACCAACAGGGAGCTCCTACAATGAGCAGTTCTTC,CASSPTGSSYNEQFF
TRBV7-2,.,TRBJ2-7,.,TGTGCCAGCAGCTTTGACAGATACTCCTACGAGCAGTACTTC,CASSFDRYSYEQYF
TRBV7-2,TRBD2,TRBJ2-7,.,TGTGCCAGCCGCCTAGCGGGAGTGGGAGAGCAGTACTTC,CASRLAGVGEQYF
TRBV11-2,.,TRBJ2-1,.,TGTGCCAGCAGCTTAAGTGAGGGATACGAGCAGTTCTTC,CASSLSEGYEQFF
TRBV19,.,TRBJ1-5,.,TGTGCCAGTAGGGAACAGGGAGACCAGCCCCAGCATTTT,CASREQGDQPQHF
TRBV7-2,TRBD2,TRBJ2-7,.,TGTGCCAGCAGCTCCCCGGGTAGCGGGGGCATACACGAGCAGTACTTC,CASSSPGSGGIHEQYF
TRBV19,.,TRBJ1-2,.,TGTGCCAGTAGTATACATGAAGACTCTAACTATGGCTACACCTTC,CASSIHEDSNYGYTF
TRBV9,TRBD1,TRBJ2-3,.,TGTGCCAGCAGCGTAGGACAGGGGTTCGCAGATACGCAGTATTTT,CASSVGQGFADTQYF
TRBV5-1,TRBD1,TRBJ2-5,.,TGCGCCAGCAGCTTCACAGGGGCATCAGAGACCCAGTACTTC,CASSFTGASETQYF
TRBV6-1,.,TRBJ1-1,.,TGTGCCAGCAACGGCCCCTACGGGACTGAAGCTTTCTTT,CASNGPYGTEAFF
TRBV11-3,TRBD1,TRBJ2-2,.,TGTGCCAGCAGCCCCCAGGAAGGGACAGGGCGAATCACCGGGGAGCTGTTTTTT,CASSPQEGTGRITGELFF
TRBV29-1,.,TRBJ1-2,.,TGCAGCGTTCGTAGGGGAGAGGCGTATGGCTACACCTTC,CSVRRGEAYGYTF
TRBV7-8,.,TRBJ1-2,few,TGTGCCAGCAGCCTAGTGCAGGACTATGGCTACACCTTC,CASSLVQDYGYTF
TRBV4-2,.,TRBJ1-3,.,TGTGCCAGCAGCCAAGAAACAGGAGCTCCTGGAAACACCATATATTTT,CASSQETGAPGNTIYF
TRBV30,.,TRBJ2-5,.,TGTGCCTGGATTTTAGGGCACAGCCAAGAGACCCAGTACTTC,CAWILGHSQETQYF
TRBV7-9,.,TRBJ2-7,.,TGTGCCAGCACCCCTCGCGGGAACTCCTACGAGCAGTACTTC,CASTPRGNSYEQYF
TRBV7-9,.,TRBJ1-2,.,TGTGCCAGCAGCTTAGGGGGGGTGCACTATGGCTACACCTTC,CASSLGGVHYGYTF
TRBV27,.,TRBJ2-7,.,TGTGCCAGCAGTTTAGTGTGGGGATTCGCCTACGAGCAGTACTTC,CASSLVWGFAYEQYF
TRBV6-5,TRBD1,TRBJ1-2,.,TGTGCCAGCACCCAGGGGGGTCGGGGCTACACCTTC,CASTQGGRGYTF
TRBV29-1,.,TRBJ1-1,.,TGCAGCGTTGCGGCACAGGGAAACACTGAAGCTTTCTTT,CSVAAQGNTEAFF
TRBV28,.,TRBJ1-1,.,TGTGCCAGCAGTCTTCTAAGGCTCACTGAAGCTTTCTTT,CASSLLRLTEAFF
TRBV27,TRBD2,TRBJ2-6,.,TGTGCCAGCAGTTTCTTGCCCGGGACTAGCGGGACTGGGGCCAACGTCCTGACTTTC,CASSFLPGTSGTGANVLTF
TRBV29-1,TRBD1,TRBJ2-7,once,TGCAGCGTAACTGACAGGGGGCTGGGGTACGAGCAGTACTTC,CSVTDRGLGYEQYF
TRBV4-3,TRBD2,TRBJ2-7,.,TGCGCCAGCAGCCAAGATCAACTAGCGGGCGAGGAGCAGTACTTC,CASSQDQLAGEEQYF
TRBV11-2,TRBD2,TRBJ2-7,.,TGTGCCAGCAGCTTAGGGGGACTAGCGGGAGCCCACGAGCAGTACTTC,CASSLGGLAGAHEQYF